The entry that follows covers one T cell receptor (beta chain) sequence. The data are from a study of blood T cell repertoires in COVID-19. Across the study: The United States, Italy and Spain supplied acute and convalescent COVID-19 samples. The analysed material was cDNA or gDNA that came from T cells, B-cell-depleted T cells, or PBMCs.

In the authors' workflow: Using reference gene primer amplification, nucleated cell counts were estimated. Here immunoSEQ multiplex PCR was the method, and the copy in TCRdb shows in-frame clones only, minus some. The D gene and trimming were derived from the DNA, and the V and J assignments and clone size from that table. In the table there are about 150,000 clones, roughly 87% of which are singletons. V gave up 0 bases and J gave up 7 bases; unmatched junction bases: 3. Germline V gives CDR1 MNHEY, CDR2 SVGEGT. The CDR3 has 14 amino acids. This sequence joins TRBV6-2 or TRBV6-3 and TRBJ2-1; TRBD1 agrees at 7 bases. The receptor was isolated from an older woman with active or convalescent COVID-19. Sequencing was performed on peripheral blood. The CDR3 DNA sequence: TGTGCCAGCAGTTACTCGACAGGGCAGAATGAGCAGTTCTTC. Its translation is CASSYSTGQNEQFF.